This T cell receptor (beta chain) was profiled in a study of T-cell memory formation after mild COVID-19. Points from the study as a whole: Contracting CD8+ clones were enriched in EMRA, CD4+ mainly in CM and EM.

As to this clonotype: Its matching antigen is unknown.

5'RACE with constant-segment primers yielded barcoded, UMI-tagged TCR alpha and TCR beta cDNA libraries. TCRdb processed the 5' RACE reads anew with MiXCR; each CDR3 protein has one entry. Here the sample spans roughly 620,000 distinct CDR3 sequences, roughly 17% being singletons. The length of the CDR3 is 13 residues. Trimming took 8 bases from V and 0 from J, leaving 9 bases between them. This receptor was obtained from an adult woman who had mild COVID-19 (a few samples of this study predate the infection). Cell type and time point are not known. The sequenced sample consisted of PBMCs or a T cell subset sorted from them (not recorded which). The chain uses TRBV12-3 or TRBV12-4 and TRBJ2-3, with no clear D. The CDR3 DNA reads as TGTGCCAGCCGTATTCGGAGCACAGATACGCAGTATTTT. It codes for CASRIRSTDTQYF.